Each of the 8 T cell receptor beta chains below was sequenced from the same sample in a study of PD-1 blockade in classical Hodgkin lymphoma. Time point reported: cycle 4 day 1 (C4D1), after 6 weeks of nivolumab. Patients all relapsed after autologous stem cell transplantation, and there was variation in brentuximab vedotin exposure. Some clones are missing from TCRdb's copy, which holds only in-frame ones; the method was immunoSEQ multiplex PCR. Found here are 80,000 to 100,000 clones, about 92% of them singletons; the top ten hold just under 2%. This specimen was peripheral blood mononuclear cells (PBMCs), taken before the fourth cycle of nivolumab. These receptors were obtained from a human donor with classical Hodgkin lymphoma.

This chain joins TRBV5-6 and TRBJ1-2; TRBD1 is a possible D gene (5 bases). The CDR3 covers 12 residues. Germline V gene data show CDR1 as SGHDT and CDR2 as YYEEEE. The V end lost 9 bases, the J end lost 5 bases, and 14 bases lay between the germline ends. CDR3 sequence reads: CATQGVGYGYTF. Here the CDR3 DNA reads TGTGCCACCCAGGGTGTTGGGTATGGCTACACCTTC.

This chain connects TRBV27 to TRBJ2-7; 8 bases are a match to TRBD1. Losses at the gene ends were 4 bases for V and 1 base for J; bases not matched to a gene: 3. CDR1 MNHEY and CDR2 SMNVEV come from the germline V gene (reference sequence). The CDR3 loop spans 14 amino acids. CDR3 sequence: CASSSRDRSYEQYF. Here the CDR3 DNA reads TGTGCCAGCAGTTCTCGGGACAGGTCCTACGAGCAGTACTTC.

This clone was seen once. This chain connects TRBV28 to TRBJ1-1; D is perhaps TRBD1 (5 bases). The CDR3 consists of 14 residues. V was shortened by 1 base and J by 1 base, with 7 bases between the two germline ends. Germline V CDR1 and CDR2: MDHEN, SYDVKM. The DNA for the CDR3 is TGTGCCAGCAGTTTATTCGGGGGGAACACTGAAGCTTTCTTT. Its protein product is CASSLFGGNTEAFF.

This chain connects TRBV9 to TRBJ2-3; D is unresolved. Germline CDR1 reads SGDLS; CDR2 reads YYNGEE. Trimming cost V 2 bases and J 6 bases, with 4 bases left between them. The CDR3 extends over 11 amino acids. CDR3 sequence reads: CASSVGDTQYF. In DNA, the CDR3 is TGTGCCAGCAGCGTTGGGGATACGCAGTATTTT.

Concerning this clone: Relative to the germline gene, one junction end is altered; a read error may explain this. V usage is TRBV7-7 and J usage is TRBJ1-3; 9 bases match TRBD1. Germline V lookup: CDR1 SSHAT, CDR2 FNYEAQ (reference sequence). The length of the CDR3 is 16 residues. The DNA for the CDR3 is TGTGCTAGCAGCTCAGGACAGGGGCTCTCTGGAAACACCATATATTTT. Amino acid sequence: CASSSGQGLSGNTIYF.

The chain joins TRBV2 to TRBJ1-1, with a possible D match to TRBD1 (5 bases). Looked up from germline, CDR1 is SNHLY and CDR2 is FYNNEI. This CDR3 has 16 amino acids. The V and J ends lost 3 bases and 1 base respectively, with 15 bases between them. CDR3 nucleotides: TGTGCCAGCAGTGAGCCGGCCGGGGGGAGGAACACTGAAGCTTTCTTT. Amino acids: CASSEPAGGRNTEAFF.

The chain uses TRBV5-4 and TRBJ1-1, with a tentative D call TRBD1 (5 bases). The CDR3 is 16 residues long. The V gene lost 2 bases and the J gene lost 1 base, with 15 bases spanning the gap. Per the germline V gene, CDR1 is SGHNT and CDR2 is YYREEE (reference sequence). CDR3 loop: CASSFPPGRGNTEAFF. The CDR3 bases are TGTGCCAGCAGCTTCCCCCCGGGGCGCGGGAACACTGAAGCTTTCTTT. The full variable domain, with the rest looked up from reference TRBV5-4 and TRBJ1-1, is ETGVTQSPTHLIKTRGQQVTLRCSSQSGHNTVSWYQQALGQGPQFIFQYYREEENGRGNFPPRFSGLQFPNYSSELNVNALELDDSALYLCASSFPPGRGNTEAFFGQGTRLTVV.

The chain carries TRBV7-9 and TRBJ1-1; 7 bases are shared with TRBD1. CDR3 length: 14 residues. CDR1 and CDR2 from the germline V gene are SEHNR and FQNEAQ (reference sequence). With 4 bases clipped from V and 6 bases from J, the junction kept 8 bases outside the gene matches. Here the CDR3 reads CASSSTRGRAEAFF. The CDR3 region has the DNA TGTGCCAGCAGCTCGACGAGGGGGCGCGCTGAAGCTTTCTTT.